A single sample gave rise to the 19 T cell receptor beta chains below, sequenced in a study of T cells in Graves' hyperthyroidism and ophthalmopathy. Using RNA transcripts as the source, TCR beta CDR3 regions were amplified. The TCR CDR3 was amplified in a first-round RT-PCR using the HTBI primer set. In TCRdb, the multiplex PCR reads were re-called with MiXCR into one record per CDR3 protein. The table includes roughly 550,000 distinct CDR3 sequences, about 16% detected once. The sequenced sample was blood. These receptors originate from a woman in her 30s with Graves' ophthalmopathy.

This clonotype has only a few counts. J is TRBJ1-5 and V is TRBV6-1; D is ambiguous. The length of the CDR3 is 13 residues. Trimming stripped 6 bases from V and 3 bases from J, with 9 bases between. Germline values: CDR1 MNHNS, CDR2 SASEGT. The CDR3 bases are TGTGCCAGCAGCCCCCATCCCAATCAGCCCCAGCATTTT. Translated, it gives CASSPHPNQPQHF.

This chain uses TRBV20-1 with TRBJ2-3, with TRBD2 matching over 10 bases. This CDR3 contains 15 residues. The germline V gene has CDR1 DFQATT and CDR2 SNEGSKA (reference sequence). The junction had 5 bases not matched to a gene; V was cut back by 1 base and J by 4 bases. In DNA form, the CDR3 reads TGCAGTGCTAGAGTAACTAGCGGGAACTCAGATACGCAGTATTTT. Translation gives CSARVTSGNSDTQYF.

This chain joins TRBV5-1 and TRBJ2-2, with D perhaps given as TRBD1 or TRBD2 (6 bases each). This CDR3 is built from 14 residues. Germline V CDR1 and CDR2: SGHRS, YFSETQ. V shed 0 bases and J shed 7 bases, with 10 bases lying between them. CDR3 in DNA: TGCGCCAGCAGCTTGGGGGGGGCCAGCGGGGAGCTGTTTTTT. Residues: CASSLGGASGELFF. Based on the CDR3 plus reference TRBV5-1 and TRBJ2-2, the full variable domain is KAGVTQTPRYLIKTRGQQVTLSCSPISGHRSVSWYQQTPGQGLQFLFEYFSETQRNKGNFPGRFSGRQFSNSRSEMNVSTLELGDSALYLCASSLGGASGELFFGEGSRLTVL.

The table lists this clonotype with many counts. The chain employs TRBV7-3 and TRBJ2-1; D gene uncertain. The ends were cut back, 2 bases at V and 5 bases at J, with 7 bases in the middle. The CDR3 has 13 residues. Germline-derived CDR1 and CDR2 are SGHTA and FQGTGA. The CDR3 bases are TGTGCCAGCAGCTTAGGTAACCACAATGAGCAGTTCTTC. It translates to CASSLGNHNEQFF. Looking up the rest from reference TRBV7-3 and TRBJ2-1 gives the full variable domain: GAGVSQTPSNKVTEKGKYVELRCDPISGHTALYWYRQSLGQGPEFLIYFQGTGAADDSGLPNDRFFAVRPEGSVSTLKIQRTERGDSAVYLCASSLGNHNEQFFGPGTRLTVL.

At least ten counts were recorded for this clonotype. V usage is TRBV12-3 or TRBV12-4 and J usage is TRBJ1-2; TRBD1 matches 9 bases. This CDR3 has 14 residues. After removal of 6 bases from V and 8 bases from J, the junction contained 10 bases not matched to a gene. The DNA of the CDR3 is TGTGCCAGCAGATCCGGGACAGGGCTAAGGGGCTACACCTTC. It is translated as CASRSGTGLRGYTF.

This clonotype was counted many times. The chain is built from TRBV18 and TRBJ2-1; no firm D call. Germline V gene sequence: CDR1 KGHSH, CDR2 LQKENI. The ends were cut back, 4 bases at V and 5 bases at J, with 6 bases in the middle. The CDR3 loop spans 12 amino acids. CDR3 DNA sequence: TGTGCCAGCTCACGAGGTGACAATGAGCAGTTCTTC. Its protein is CASSRGDNEQFF.

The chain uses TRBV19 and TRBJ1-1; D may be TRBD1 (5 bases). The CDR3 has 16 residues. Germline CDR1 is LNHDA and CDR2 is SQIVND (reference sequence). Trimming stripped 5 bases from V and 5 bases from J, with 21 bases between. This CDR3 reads CASSADPRVSWTEAFF. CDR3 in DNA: TGTGCCAGTAGTGCAGACCCCAGGGTTAGCTGGACTGAAGCTTTCTTT. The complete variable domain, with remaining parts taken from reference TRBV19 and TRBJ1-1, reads DGGITQSPKYLFRKEGQNVTLSCEQNLNHDAMYWYRQDPGQGLRLIYYSQIVNDFQKGDIAEGYSVSREKKESFPLTVTSAQKNPTAFYLCASSADPRVSWTEAFFGQGTRLTVV.

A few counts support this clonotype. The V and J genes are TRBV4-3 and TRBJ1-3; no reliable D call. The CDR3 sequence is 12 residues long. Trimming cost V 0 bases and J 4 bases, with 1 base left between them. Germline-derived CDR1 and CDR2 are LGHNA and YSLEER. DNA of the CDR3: TGCGCCAGCAGCCAAGACGGAAACACCATATATTTT. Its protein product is CASSQDGNTIYF.

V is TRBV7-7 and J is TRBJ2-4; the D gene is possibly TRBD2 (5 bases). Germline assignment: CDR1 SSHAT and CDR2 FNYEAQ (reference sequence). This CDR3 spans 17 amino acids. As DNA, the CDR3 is TGTGCTGGCAGCTTAGAACGGACTTTCCTAGCCAAAAACATTCAGTACTTC. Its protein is CAGSLERTFLAKNIQYF. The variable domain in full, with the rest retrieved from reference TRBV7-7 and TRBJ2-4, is GAGVSQSPRYKVTKRGQDVTLRCDPISSHATLYWYQQALGQGPEFLTYFNYEAQPDKSGLPSDRFSAERPEGSISTLTIQRTEQRDSAMYRCAGSLERTFLAKNIQYFGAGTRLSVL.

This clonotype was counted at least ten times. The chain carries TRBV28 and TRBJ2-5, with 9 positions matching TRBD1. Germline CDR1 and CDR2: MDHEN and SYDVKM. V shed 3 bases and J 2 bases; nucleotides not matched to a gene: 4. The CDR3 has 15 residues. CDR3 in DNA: TGTGCCAGCAGTTTTGAACAGGGGGCGCAAGAGACCCAGTACTTC. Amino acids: CASSFEQGAQETQYF. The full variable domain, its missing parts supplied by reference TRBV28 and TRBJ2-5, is DVKVTQSSRYLVKRTGEKVFLECVQDMDHENMFWYRQDPGLGLRLIYFSYDVKMKEKGDIPEGYSVSREKKERFSLILESASTNQTSMYLCASSFEQGAQETQYFGPGTRLLVL.

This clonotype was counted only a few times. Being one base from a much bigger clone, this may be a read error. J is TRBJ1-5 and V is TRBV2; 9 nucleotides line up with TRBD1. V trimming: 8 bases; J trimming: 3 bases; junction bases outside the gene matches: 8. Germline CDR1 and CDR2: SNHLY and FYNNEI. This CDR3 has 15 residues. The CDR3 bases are TGTGCCAGCGGTAGACAGGGGGTCATCAATCAGCCCCAGCATTTT. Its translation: CASGRQGVINQPQHF. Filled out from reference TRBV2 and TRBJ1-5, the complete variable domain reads EPEVTQTPSHQVTQMGQEVILRCVPISNHLYFYWYRQILGQKVEFLVSFYNNEISEKSEIFDDQFSVERPDGSNFTLKIRSTKLEDSAMYFCASGRQGVINQPQHFGDGTRLSIL.

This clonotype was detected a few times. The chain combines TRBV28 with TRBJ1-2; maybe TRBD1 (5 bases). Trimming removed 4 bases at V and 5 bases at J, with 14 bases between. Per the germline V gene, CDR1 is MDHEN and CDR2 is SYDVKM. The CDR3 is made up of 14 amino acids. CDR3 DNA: TGTGCCAGCAGTTCCCCCCAGGGCGCGTATGGCTACACCTTC. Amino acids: CASSSPQGAYGYTF.

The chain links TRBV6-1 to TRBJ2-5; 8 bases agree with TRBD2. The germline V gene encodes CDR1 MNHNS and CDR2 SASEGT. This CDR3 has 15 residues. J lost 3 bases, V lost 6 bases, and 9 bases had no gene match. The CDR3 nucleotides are TGTGCCAGCAGGTCTTTGCGGGAGGTTAAAGAGACCCAGTACTTC. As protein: CASRSLREVKETQYF.

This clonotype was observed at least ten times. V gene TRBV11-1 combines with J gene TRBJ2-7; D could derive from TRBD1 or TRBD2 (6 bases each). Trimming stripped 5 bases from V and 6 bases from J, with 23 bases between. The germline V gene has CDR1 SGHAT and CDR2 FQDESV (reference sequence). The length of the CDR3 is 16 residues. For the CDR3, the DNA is TGTGCCAGCAGCCCCCCCGGGGGCGCGGTCTATTCCGAGCAGTACTTC. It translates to CASSPPGGAVYSEQYF.

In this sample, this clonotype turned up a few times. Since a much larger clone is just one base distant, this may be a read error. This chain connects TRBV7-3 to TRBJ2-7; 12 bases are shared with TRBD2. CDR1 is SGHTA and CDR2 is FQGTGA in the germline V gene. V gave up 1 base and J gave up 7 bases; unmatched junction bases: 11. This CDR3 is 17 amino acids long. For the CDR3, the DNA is TGTGCCAGCAGCTTAAGTCCTCTGACTAGCGGGAGCAATGAGCAGTACTTC. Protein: CASSLSPLTSGSNEQYF.

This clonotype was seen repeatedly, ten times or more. CDR3 in amino acids: CASSVLAGGNNEQFF. The CDR3 nucleotides read TGCGCCAGCAGCGTTCTAGCGGGAGGTAACAATGAGCAGTTCTTC. The chain links TRBV5-1 to TRBJ2-1, with 11 nucleotides matching TRBD2. The CDR3 sequence is 15 residues long. Germline V gives CDR1 SGHRS, CDR2 YFSETQ. Unmatched junction bases numbered 5, after V lost 4 bases and J lost 5 bases.

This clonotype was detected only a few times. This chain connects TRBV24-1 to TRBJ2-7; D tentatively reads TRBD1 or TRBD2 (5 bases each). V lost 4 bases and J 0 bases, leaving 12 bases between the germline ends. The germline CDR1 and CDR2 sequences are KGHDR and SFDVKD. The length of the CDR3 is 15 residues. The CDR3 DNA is TGTGCCACCAGTGAGACAGATACTAGCTCCTACGAGCAGTACTTC. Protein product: CATSETDTSSYEQYF.

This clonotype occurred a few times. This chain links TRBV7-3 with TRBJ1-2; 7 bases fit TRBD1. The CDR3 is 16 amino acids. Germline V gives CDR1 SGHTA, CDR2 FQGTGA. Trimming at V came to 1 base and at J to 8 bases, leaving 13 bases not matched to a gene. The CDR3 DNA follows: TGTGCCAGCAGCTTAAAGGGGAGACAGGGAGATGAGGGCTACACCTTC. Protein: CASSLKGRQGDEGYTF.

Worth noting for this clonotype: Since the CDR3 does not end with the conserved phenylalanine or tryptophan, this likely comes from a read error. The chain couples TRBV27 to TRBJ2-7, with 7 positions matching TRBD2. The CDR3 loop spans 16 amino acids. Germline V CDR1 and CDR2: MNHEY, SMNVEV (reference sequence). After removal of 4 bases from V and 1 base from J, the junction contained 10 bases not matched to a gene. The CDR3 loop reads CASSSGGTFLSYEQYL. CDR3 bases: TGTGCCAGCAGTTCCGGGGGGACTTTCCTATCCTACGAGCAGTACCTC.